This T cell receptor beta chain derives from a study of cytomegalovirus exposure and HLA in healthy donors (dated by TCRdb to about 2017). Regarding the study in general: According to an earlier analysis of around 600 of the donors, some 180 million T cells yielded approximately 120 million unique TCR beta sequences and 250 to 350 Gb of sequence data. An early release that covered roughly 600 HLA-typed donors contained approximately 320 gigabases of sequencing data and tens of millions of unique TCR sequences. Of the roughly 410 genotyped donors, more than 75% were placed in the genetic ancestry cluster associated with self-reported Caucasian donors. The aim of the study was to test whether cataloging public T cell receptors could identify signatures of past pathogen exposure. The study profiled the T cell repertoires of more than 500 subjects by immunosequencing and related them to cytomegalovirus serostatus. In addition to the first cohort of around 670 subjects, a separate validation cohort of about 120 different subjects was used. High-throughput TCR immunosequencing, statistical association of individual TCRs with disease status, and machine learning were combined to predict cytomegalovirus infection status. A later analysis re-examined previously published TCR beta repertoires from roughly 720 donors and added high-resolution HLA genotyping to investigate patterns of TCR occurrence. The later analysis used no new phenotypic data to find candidate immune exposures, relying instead on TCR beta sequences and their occurrence across donors. To decide whether each TCR beta V gene segment behaved as functional or pseudogenic, an earlier analysis of over 500 of the donors relied on high-throughput TCR beta sequencing. Alongside the repertoire data, information on donor age, sex, ethnicity and CMV serostatus was compiled. Genome-wide SNP genotypes for about 60% of the roughly 700 donors were used in a later genetic analysis, which treated that subset as a discovery cohort. Every repertoire in the discovery cohort had been generated on one and the same sequencing platform. Class I and class II HLA loci were covered by the typing at four-digit resolution. The number of donors typed differed by locus, with about 629-640 for A, B, C, DRB1 and DQB1, around 500 for DQA1, over 600 for DPA1, and some 440 for DPB1. Because of strong linkage in the cohort, roughly five DR-DQ haplotypes were treated as single units for association and clustering. On average, roughly 250,000 unique TCR beta nucleotide sequences were sequenced per donor among about 400 genotyped donors of the cohort, with roughly 19% of those sequences being non-productive.

With regard to this clone: It lacks a known antigen. The sample holds no much larger clone one base away, and base qualities are not on file.

The cohort consisted of some 670 healthy bone marrow donors. Cohort members were all nominally healthy when sampled, although unrecorded immune exposures were likely present. The donor tested CMV seronegative and was one of the 352 seronegative cohort members. A peripheral blood sample was provided by each donor, and peripheral blood mononuclear cells were used for TCR beta sequencing. Genomic DNA was extracted from the blood cell samples with the Qiagen DNeasy Blood Extraction Kit. V is shortened by 2 bases, J by 0 bases, and the region joining them spans 6 bases. Measured from the cysteine to the phenylalanine, the CDR3 is 14 residues long. The entry retains the CDR3 DNA only, 42 bases that are in frame from base 1. CDR1 is given as SEHNR and CDR2 as FQNEAQ, both from the germline V gene (reference sequence). General findings and caveats noted by the study authors: The authors suggested that the approach could potentially be generalized to other disease states and immunological phenotypes. The classifier was reported to diagnose cytomegalovirus status with high specificity and sensitivity in both the original and validation cohorts. The cohort was sequenced for TCR beta chains only, and without alpha or paired-chain data the features that could be detected were limited. An association between a missense DCLRE1C variant and V-gene and J-gene trimming of TCR beta chains was found in a later genetic analysis and replicated in an independent cohort. A later genetic analysis reported fewer N-insertions in productive TCRs among donors in an Asian-associated ancestry cluster than the roughly 720-donor mean. HLA typing was unavailable for some donors at each locus, so association tests used only the typed subset. In a later analysis, HLA-associated TCR beta chains showed more clonal expansion and lower generation probabilities than non-associated chains that were equally common. In a later analysis, some 17,000 TCR beta sequences were associated with specific HLA alleles at a false discovery rate of 0.05. According to a later analysis, most CMV-associated TCR beta chains appeared to be HLA-restricted, and the HLA associations seemed to be driven largely by CMV exposure. Because counts were too low, 15 or so rarely observed V segments, including chromosome 9 orphons, were excluded from the earlier analysis of several hundred of the donors. Several of the top co-occurrence clusters appeared to be linked to parvovirus B19, influenza, CMV and Epstein-Barr virus, according to a later analysis. The study gave a list of 150 to 200 TCR beta chains associated with cytomegalovirus. When HLA alleles, especially DR and DQ, strongly co-occurred, attributing TCR associations to individual alleles was difficult. A further reported finding was that TCR beta sequences accurately predicted the HLA-A and HLA-B alleles for most subjects in the first cohort. Broadly in line with IMGT annotations, most TCR beta V segments showed up in productive rearrangements about 87% or about 30% of the time in an earlier analysis of around 600 of the donors. CMV serostatus was the only immune exposure information available for the cohort. A few of the identified cytomegalovirus-associated TCR beta chains were confirmed in vitro to be specific for cytomegalovirus antigens. The 87-base-pair reads could not distinguish some IMGT-functional V segments, including TRBV6-2 and TRBV6-3, so those segments were excluded. The presence/absence analyses assumed that sequencing depth was roughly uniform across donors, and that assumption may not be true. In a later analysis, TCR association rates were found to vary across HLA loci, with the most associated TCRs seen for DRB1 alleles and the fewest for HLA-C alleles. Correlated functional status among segregating V segments might be attributable to linkage disequilibrium, but an unknown experimental factor could not be ruled out. A cluster of highly shared sequence variants was judged likely to represent a technical artifact of the sequencing pipeline. Across donors, most TCR sequences were observed very rarely, whereas some public TCRs were present in many individuals.

Library creation used the immunoSEQ multiplex PCR assay. The multiplex PCR relied on a mix of 60 forward primers for TCR Vbeta segments and 13 reverse primers for TCR Jbeta segments. A multiplex PCR assay on genomic DNA amplified the CDR3 region of rearranged TCR beta genes. Amplified TCR beta libraries were sequenced as 87-base-pair reads on the Illumina HiSeq System. As for the original processing: In a later analysis, about 80 million unique TCR beta chains were counted across the approximately 620 repertoires, and roughly 11 million of these chains were shared by at least two donors. A nearest-neighbor algorithm error-corrected the raw reads and collapsed the reads into unique sequences, merging closely related sequences to remove PCR and sequencing errors. CDR3 sequences were aligned to IMGT reference sequences to assign V, D and J gene segments. For a sequence to be retained, a match of at least six nucleotides was required to both a V gene segment and a J gene segment. Rearrangements were called productive when the CDR3 lacked stop codons and stayed in frame with V and J; all others were non-productive. CDR3 was defined by IMGT convention, running from the second conserved V-encoded cysteine to the conserved J-encoded phenylalanine. Sequences without an unambiguous match to a single V gene segment were excluded from the earlier analysis of a few hundred of the donors. In an earlier analysis of around 590 of the donors, a V segment was called functional when productive rearrangements were above 56.7%, and segregating when the standard deviation between donors exceeded 5%. To diagnose cytomegalovirus status from the catalog of TCR beta chain sequences, a statistical classification framework was built. In a later analysis, TCR nucleotide sequences were compared against IMGT/GENE-DB human TR gene sequences so that V and J genes could be assigned. The TCRdist pipeline was used in a later analysis to assign CDR3 sequences and most-parsimonious VDJ recombination scenarios. In a later analysis, every TCR beta chain was defined by the combination of its CDR3 amino acid sequence and its V-gene family, and reads without a unique V-gene family were dropped. In a later analysis, approximately 640 highly shared, low-generation-probability nucleotide sequences were removed to address suspected cross-contamination and a sequencing artifact. In a later analysis, a clonal expansion index was calculated for each public chain from normalized within-repertoire ranks of inferred template counts. In a later analysis, generation probabilities were computed with a VDJ recombination model fitted to out-of-frame rearrangements, and the resulting probabilities were checked against IGoR. Hypergeometric tests were used in a later analysis to score TCR-TCR, TCR-HLA and TCR-CMV co-occurrence, with a repertoire-size bias correction applied to the TCR pairs. A later analysis estimated false discovery rates by permuting HLA or CMV assignments 20 times. In a later analysis, co-occurring TCRs were grouped using DBSCAN, with TCRdist sequence similarity added in when clustering inside HLA-allele-positive subsets. Repertoires with fewer than 30,000 or more than 120,000 public chains, plus five repertoires with anomalous nucleotide sharing, were excluded from co-occurrence clustering. TCRdb took over this immuneACCESS table, retaining in-frame rearrangements with V and J assigned. Such tables are incomplete; in checked studies, under half of the missing clones stem from an unresolved V gene, and the remainder is unexplained. V and J calls and clone size follow that table, whereas D and trimming were derived from the DNA. The sample table holds approximately 150,000 clones, of which roughly 80% were seen once. Around 4.5% of the sample is in the top ten clones.

Sequencing was carried out using PBMCs. The sequence derives from a man aged 25 to 40 in good health and CMV-seronegative. The chain joins TRBV7-9 to TRBJ2-3, with TRBD1 perhaps the D gene, on 5 matching bases. The nucleotide sequence is TGTGCCAGCAGCTTACGACAGAGCACAGATACGCAGTATTTT. Protein translation: CASSLRQSTDTQYF.